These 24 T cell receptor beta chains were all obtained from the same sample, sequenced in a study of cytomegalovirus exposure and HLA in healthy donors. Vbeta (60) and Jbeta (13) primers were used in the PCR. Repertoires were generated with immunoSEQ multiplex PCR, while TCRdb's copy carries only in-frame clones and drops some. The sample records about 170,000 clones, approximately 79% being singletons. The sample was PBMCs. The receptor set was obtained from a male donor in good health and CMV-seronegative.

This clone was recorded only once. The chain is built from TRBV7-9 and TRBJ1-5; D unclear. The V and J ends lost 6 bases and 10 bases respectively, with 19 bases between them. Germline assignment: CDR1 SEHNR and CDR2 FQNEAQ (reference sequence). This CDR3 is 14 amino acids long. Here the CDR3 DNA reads TGTGCCAGCAGTCAAGAAGGGAGCTCTTCTCCCCAGCATTTT. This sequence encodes CASSQEGSSSPQHF.

DNA for the CDR3: TGTGCCAGTAGTTTCGGACAGGGGGTGCATTCACCCCTCCACTTT. Residues: CASSFGQGVHSPLHF. The chain combines TRBV19 with TRBJ1-6; 10 bases fit TRBD1. The germline V gene has CDR1 LNHDA and CDR2 SQIVND (reference sequence). This CDR3 spans 15 amino acids. The ends lost 5 bases at V and 8 bases at J; junction bases unmatched: 6.

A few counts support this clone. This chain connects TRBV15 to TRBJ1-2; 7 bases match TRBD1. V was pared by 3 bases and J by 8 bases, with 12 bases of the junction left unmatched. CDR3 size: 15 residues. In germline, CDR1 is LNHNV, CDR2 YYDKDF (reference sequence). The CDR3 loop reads CATSSGTVVYGGYTF. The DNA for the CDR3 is TGTGCCACCAGCAGTGGGACAGTCGTTTATGGAGGCTACACCTTC.

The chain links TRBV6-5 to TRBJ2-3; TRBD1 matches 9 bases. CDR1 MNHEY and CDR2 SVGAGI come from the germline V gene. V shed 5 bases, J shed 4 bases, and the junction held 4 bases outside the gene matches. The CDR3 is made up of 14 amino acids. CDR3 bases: TGTGCCAGCAGTGGGGGGACAGGGTCAGATACGCAGTATTTT. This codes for CASSGGTGSDTQYF.

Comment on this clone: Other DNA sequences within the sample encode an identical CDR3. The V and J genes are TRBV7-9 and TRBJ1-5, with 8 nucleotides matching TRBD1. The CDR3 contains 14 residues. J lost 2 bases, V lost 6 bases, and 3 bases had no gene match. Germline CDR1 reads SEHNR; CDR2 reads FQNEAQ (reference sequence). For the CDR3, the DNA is TGTGCCAGCAGTCCGGGACAGGGCAATCAGCCCCAGCATTTT. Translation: CASSPGQGNQPQHF.

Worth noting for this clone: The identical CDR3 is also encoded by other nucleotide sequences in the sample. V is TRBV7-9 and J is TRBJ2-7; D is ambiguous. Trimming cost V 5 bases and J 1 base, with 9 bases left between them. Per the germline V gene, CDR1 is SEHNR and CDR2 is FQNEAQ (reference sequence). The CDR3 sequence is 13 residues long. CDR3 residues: CASSPDSSYEQYF. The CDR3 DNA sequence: TGTGCCAGCAGCCCCGACTCGTCCTACGAGCAGTACTTC.

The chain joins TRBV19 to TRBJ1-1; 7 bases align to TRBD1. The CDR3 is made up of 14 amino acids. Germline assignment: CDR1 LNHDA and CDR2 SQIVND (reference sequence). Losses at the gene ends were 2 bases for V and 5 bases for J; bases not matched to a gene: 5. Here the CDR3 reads CASSINRGGTEAFF. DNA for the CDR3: TGTGCCAGTAGTATAAACAGGGGAGGTACTGAAGCTTTCTTT.

The CDR3 DNA is TGTGCCAGCTCACCCATTCTAACTCCCACGGACAGGGTCGAAGCTGAAGCTTTCTTT. Translation gives CASSPILTPTDRVEAEAFF. The V and J genes are TRBV18 and TRBJ1-1, with TRBD1 matching 8 bases. Germline V gene data show CDR1 as KGHSH and CDR2 as LQKENI. The V segment lost 3 bases and the J segment 6 bases; nucleotides outside the gene matches: 21. This CDR3 contains 19 residues.

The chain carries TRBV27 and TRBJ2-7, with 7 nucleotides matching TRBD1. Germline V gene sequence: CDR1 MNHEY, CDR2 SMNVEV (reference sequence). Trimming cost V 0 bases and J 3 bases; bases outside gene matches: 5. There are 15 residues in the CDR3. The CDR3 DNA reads TGTGCCAGCAGTTTATCGTCGGGGACAGTCTACGAGCAGTACTTC. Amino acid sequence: CASSLSSGTVYEQYF.

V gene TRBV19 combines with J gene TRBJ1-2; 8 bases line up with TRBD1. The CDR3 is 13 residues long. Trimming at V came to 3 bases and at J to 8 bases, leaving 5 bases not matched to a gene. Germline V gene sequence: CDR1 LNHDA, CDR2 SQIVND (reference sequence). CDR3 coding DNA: TGTGCCAGTAGTATCAACAGGGGGACAGGCTACACCTTC. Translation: CASSINRGTGYTF.

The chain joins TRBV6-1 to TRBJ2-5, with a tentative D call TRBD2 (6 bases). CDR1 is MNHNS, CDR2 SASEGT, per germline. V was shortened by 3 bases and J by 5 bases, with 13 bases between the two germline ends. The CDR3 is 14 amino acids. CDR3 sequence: CASSELEGFETQYF. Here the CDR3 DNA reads TGTGCCAGCAGTGAGTTGGAGGGTTTCGAGACCCAGTACTTC.

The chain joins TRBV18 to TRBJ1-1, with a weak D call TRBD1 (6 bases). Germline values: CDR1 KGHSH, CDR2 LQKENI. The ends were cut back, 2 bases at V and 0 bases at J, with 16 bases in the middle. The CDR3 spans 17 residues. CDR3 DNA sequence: TGTGCCAGCTCACCAGGGGGGGGCCACGAAATGAACACTGAAGCTTTCTTT. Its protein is CASSPGGGHEMNTEAFF.

CDR3 region: CASSRNVALYGYTF. CDR3 bases: TGTGCCAGCAGTCGTAACGTGGCCCTCTATGGCTACACCTTC. The chain joins TRBV14 to TRBJ1-2, with D hard to call. With 6 bases removed from V and 4 bases from J, the gap between germline ends came to 15 bases. CDR1 is SGHDN, CDR2 FVKESK, per germline. CDR3 length equals 14 residues.

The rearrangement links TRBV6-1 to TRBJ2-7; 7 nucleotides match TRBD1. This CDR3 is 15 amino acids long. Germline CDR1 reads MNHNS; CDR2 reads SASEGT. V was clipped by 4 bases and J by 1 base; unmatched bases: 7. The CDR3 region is CASSAGQASSYEQYF. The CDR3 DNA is TGTGCCAGCAGTGCCGGACAGGCGTCATCCTACGAGCAGTACTTC.

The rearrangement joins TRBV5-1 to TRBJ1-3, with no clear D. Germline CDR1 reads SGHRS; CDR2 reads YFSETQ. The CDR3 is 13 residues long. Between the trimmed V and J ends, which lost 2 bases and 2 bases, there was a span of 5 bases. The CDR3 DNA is TGCGCCAGCAGCTTTCAAACTGGAAACACCATATATTTT. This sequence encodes CASSFQTGNTIYF. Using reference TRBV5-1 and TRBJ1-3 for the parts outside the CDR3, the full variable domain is KAGVTQTPRYLIKTRGQQVTLSCSPISGHRSVSWYQQTPGQGLQFLFEYFSETQRNKGNFPGRFSGRQFSNSRSEMNVSTLELGDSALYLCASSFQTGNTIYFGEGSWLTVV.

Here the CDR3 DNA reads TGTGCCAGCAGTTGGGACAGGGGCTACGAGCAGTACTTC. Translated, it gives CASSWDRGYEQYF. The V and J genes are TRBV6-1 and TRBJ2-7, with 10 bases lining up with TRBD1. CDR1 MNHNS and CDR2 SASEGT come from the germline V gene. V shed 5 bases and J 3 bases; nucleotides not matched to a gene: 1. This CDR3 comprises 13 residues.

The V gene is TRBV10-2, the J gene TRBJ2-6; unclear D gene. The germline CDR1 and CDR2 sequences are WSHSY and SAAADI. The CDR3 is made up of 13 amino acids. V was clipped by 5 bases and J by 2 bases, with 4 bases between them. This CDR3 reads CASSSAGANVLTF. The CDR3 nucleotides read TGCGCCAGCAGTTCGGCTGGGGCCAACGTCCTGACTTTC.

The CDR3 reads CASSPTYRQVATDTQYF. The CDR3 DNA reads TGTGCCAGCTCACCTACCTATAGACAGGTAGCCACAGATACGCAGTATTTT. The chain uses TRBV18 and TRBJ2-3, with a tentative D call TRBD1 (6 bases). V lost 3 bases to trimming and J lost 2 bases, with 18 bases between them. The CDR3 is made up of 17 amino acids. In germline, CDR1 is KGHSH, CDR2 LQKENI.

The CDR3 loop is CASSLGQYNEQFF. The CDR3 bases are TGTGCCAGCAGTTTGGGACAGTACAATGAGCAGTTCTTC. This chain connects TRBV27 to TRBJ2-1, with TRBD1 matching over 7 bases. Germline loops: CDR1 MNHEY, CDR2 SMNVEV (reference sequence). Trimming removed 3 bases from V and 4 bases from J; junction bases left unmatched: 0. CDR3 length: 13 residues.

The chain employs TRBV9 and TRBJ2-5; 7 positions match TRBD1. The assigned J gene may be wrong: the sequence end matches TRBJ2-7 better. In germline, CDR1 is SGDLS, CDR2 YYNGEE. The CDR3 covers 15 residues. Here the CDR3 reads CASSVNPGGSYEQYF. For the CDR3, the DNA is TGTGCCAGCAGCGTAAACCCAGGGGGCTCCTACGAGCAGTACTTC.

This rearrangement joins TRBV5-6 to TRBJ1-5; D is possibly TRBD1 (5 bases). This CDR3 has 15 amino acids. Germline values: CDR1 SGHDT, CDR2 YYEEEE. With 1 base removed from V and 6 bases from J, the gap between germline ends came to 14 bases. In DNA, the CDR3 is TGTGCCAGCAGCTTGCGGGCTCAGGGCGGTCAGCCCCAGCATTTT. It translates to CASSLRAQGGQPQHF.

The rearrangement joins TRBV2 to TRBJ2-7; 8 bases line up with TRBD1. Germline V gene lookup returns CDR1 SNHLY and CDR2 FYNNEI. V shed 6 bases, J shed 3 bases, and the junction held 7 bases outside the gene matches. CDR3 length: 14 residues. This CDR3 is CASSVDRGGYEQYF. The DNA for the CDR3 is TGTGCCAGCAGCGTCGACAGGGGAGGCTACGAGCAGTACTTC.

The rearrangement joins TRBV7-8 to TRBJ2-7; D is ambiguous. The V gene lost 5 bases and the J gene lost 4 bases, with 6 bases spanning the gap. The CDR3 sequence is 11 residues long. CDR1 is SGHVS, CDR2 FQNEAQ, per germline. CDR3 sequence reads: CASSPQYEQYF. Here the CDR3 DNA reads TGTGCCAGCAGCCCCCAATACGAGCAGTACTTC.

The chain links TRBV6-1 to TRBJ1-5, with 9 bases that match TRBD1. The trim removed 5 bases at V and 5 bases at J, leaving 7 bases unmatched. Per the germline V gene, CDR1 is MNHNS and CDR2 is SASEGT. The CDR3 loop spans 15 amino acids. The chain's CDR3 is CASSPRDRAYQPQHF. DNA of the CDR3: TGTGCCAGCAGTCCTCGGGACAGGGCTTATCAGCCCCAGCATTTT.